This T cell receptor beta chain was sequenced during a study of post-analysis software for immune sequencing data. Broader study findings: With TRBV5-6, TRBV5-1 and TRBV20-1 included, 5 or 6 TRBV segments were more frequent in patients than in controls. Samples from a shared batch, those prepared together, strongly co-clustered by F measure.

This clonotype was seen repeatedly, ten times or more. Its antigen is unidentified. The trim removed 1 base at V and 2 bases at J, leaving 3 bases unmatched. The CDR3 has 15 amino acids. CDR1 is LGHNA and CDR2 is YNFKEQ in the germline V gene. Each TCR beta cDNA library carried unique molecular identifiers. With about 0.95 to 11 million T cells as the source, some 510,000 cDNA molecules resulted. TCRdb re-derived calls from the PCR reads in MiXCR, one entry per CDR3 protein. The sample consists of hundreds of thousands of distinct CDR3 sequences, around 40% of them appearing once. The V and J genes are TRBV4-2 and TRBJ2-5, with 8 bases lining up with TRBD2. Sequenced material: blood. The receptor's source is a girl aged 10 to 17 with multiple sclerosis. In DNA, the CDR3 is TGTGCCAGCAGCCAAGGGCTAGCGGGTCAAGAGACCCAGTACTTC. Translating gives CASSQGLAGQETQYF.